One and the same sample provided the 10 T cell receptor beta chains below, sequenced in a study of blood T cell repertoires in COVID-19. Sequencing was performed with immunoSEQ multiplex PCR; in TCRdb, only in-frame clones are kept and a portion is missing. Among 330,000 or so clones listed, 87% were seen once. Source material: PBMCs or T cells enriched from blood (not recorded which). Source of these receptors: a man aged 35 to 55 in a cohort exposed to, infected with or recovered from COVID-19 (not recorded which).

This sequence joins TRBV5-8 and TRBJ2-2; the D gene is possibly TRBD2 (5 bases). V was trimmed by 2 bases and J by 2 bases, leaving 10 bases between them. CDR3 length equals 15 residues. CDR1 SGHTS and CDR2 YDEGEE come from the germline V gene. CDR3 sequence: CASSFGGYNTGELFF. The CDR3 DNA is TGTGCCAGCAGCTTCGGAGGATACAACACCGGGGAGCTGTTTTTT.

The chain employs TRBV11-3 and TRBJ2-7; a weak D match, TRBD2 (7 bases). V was trimmed by 5 bases and J by 5 bases, leaving 22 bases between them. The CDR3 length is 16 residues. CDR1 is SGHNT and CDR2 is YENEEA in the germline V gene. CDR3 in amino acids: CASSPSPRGRGNEQYF. The CDR3 DNA is TGTGCCAGCAGCCCATCTCCGCGGGGGCGCGGGAACGAGCAGTACTTC.

The V and J genes are TRBV7-8 and TRBJ1-2; the match to TRBD1 covers 11 bases. V dropped 5 bases and J dropped 4; count of bases not matched to a gene: 6. The germline CDR1 and CDR2 sequences are SGHVS and FQNEAQ. There are 15 residues in the CDR3. The CDR3: CASSPGTGGTYGYTF. CDR3 sequence (DNA): TGTGCCAGCAGCCCAGGGACAGGGGGTACCTATGGCTACACCTTC.

This clone was seen a single time. The chain links TRBV7-9 to TRBJ2-5; D is perhaps TRBD2 (5 bases). This CDR3 is 17 amino acids long. Germline V gene lookup returns CDR1 SEHNR and CDR2 FQNEAQ (reference sequence). Trimming stripped 3 bases from V and 5 bases from J, with 22 bases between. The CDR3 region is CASSFGAGGRGSETQYF. The CDR3 DNA follows: TGTGCCAGCAGCTTCGGTGCAGGCGGGCGAGGGAGTGAGACCCAGTACTTC.

CDR3: CASGMDRVKADTQYF. The CDR3 nucleotides are TGTGCCAGCGGAATGGACAGGGTCAAGGCAGATACGCAGTATTTT. The rearrangement links TRBV28 to TRBJ2-3, with TRBD1 matching 8 bases. The CDR3 runs to 15 residues. V dropped 8 bases and J dropped 4; count of bases not matched to a gene: 11. The V gene's germline CDR1 is MDHEN and CDR2 SYDVKM.

The chain employs TRBV28 and TRBJ1-2; D remains unclear. CDR1 is MDHEN, CDR2 SYDVKM, per germline. V was trimmed by 6 bases and J by 0 bases, leaving 11 bases between them. This CDR3 is 14 amino acids long. The CDR3 region has the DNA TGTGCCAGCAGGGCTTCCCTCCCTAACTATGGCTACACCTTC. This codes for CASRASLPNYGYTF.

V usage is TRBV12-3 or TRBV12-4 and J usage is TRBJ2-1, with TRBD1 as a possible D gene (5 bases). Trimming removed 6 bases at V and 7 bases at J, with 13 bases between. The CDR3 contains 13 residues. CDR3 in DNA: TGTGCCAGCAGCCAGGGCCCGAATAATGAGCAGTTCTTC. This sequence encodes CASSQGPNNEQFF.

The rearrangement uses TRBV25-1 and TRBJ1-1; the match to TRBD1 covers 9 bases. The CDR3 has 14 amino acids. The trim removed 3 bases at V and 11 bases at J, leaving 10 bases unmatched. Germline V gene data show CDR1 as MGHDK and CDR2 as SYGVNS. In nucleotides, the CDR3 is TGTGCCAGCAGTGAGAGGGGACAGGGAGGGATGGCTTTCTTT. Translated: CASSERGQGGMAFF. The whole variable domain, remainder taken from reference TRBV25-1 and TRBJ1-1, is EADIYQTPRYLVIGTGKKITLECSQTMGHDKMYWYQQDPGMELHLIHYSYGVNSTEKGDLSSESTVSRIRTEHFPLTLESARPSHTSQYLCASSERGQGGMAFFGQGTRLTVV.

The chain joins TRBV13 to TRBJ2-1; 7 bases align to TRBD2. CDR1 is PRHDT and CDR2 is FYEKMQ in the germline V gene (reference sequence). Trimming at V came to 4 bases and at J to 9 bases, leaving 12 bases not matched to a gene. The CDR3 sequence is 15 residues long. CDR3 nucleotide sequence: TGTGCCAGCAGCTCCCTAGCGGAAAGAGGGCGTGAGCAGTTCTTC. This gives the protein CASSSLAERGREQFF.

This rearrangement joins TRBV19 to TRBJ2-2; 9 bases fit TRBD1. Unmatched junction bases numbered 9, after V lost 7 bases and J lost 3 bases. Germline V lookup: CDR1 LNHDA, CDR2 SQIVND (reference sequence). This CDR3 spans 16 amino acids. CDR3 in amino acids: CASNGQGFQDTGELFF. For the CDR3, the DNA is TGTGCCAGTAATGGACAGGGGTTTCAGGACACCGGGGAGCTGTTTTTT.